What follows describes a single T cell receptor (beta chain). This sample is part of a study of T-cell reconstitution after alpha-beta-depleted transplantation in children. V lost 4 bases and J lost 6; bases outside the gene matches: 19. The germline gives CDR1 MGHRA, CDR2 YSYEKL. The CDR3 runs 19 residues. Unique molecular identifiers were built into the TCRbeta library. TCRdb independently ran MiXCR on the PCR reads; one entry per CDR3 protein. The repertoire holds 360,000 or so distinct CDR3 sequences, 20% seen once, with around 3.9% in the top ten. The sequencing here drew on PBMCs from the stem cell graft donor, taken from the stem cell graft. This rearrangement joins TRBV4-1 to TRBJ2-2; 8 bases agree with TRBD1. This clonotype originated in a human donor who donated a stem cell graft to a child with acute myeloid leukemia. The CDR3 loop reads CASSLRTRAGGGQAGELFF. DNA of the CDR3: TGCGCCAGCAGCCTACGGACGCGGGCAGGGGGCGGTCAGGCCGGGGAGCTGTTTTTT.